A single sample is the source of the 20 T cell receptor beta chains below, sequenced in a study of naive and memory T cell subsets (TCRdb year 2017). Libraries were built with UMI-ligation and nested PCR. Sequencing was carried out with an Illumina MiSeq. To cover both TRBC1 and TRBC2, the beta constant-region primer consisted of an equimolar mix of two oligonucleotides. Four rounds of PCR were used to amplify ligated cDNA, with nested alpha and beta constant-region primers being used together with the SP2 primer. TCRdb trimmed the raw reads at Q25, called clones with MiXCR and kept productive beta chains. Rows matching on CDR3 protein sequence are summarized as one entry with the most common DNA and genes. Recorded for this sample are about 10,000 distinct CDR3 sequences; roughly 5.4% of them occurred a single time. The ten largest clones capture around 57% of the sample. The material sequenced was CD4+ TEMRA cells from blood. This specimen's cell subset or site label, interpreted: effector memory re-expressing CD45RA, CD45RA+ CD27-. All receptors derive from a human donor in good health.

This clonotype was detected ten times or more. The V and J genes are TRBV11-2 and TRBJ2-5; D is unclear. The CDR3 sequence is 15 residues long. The germline gives CDR1 SGHAT, CDR2 FQNNGV. Trimming removed 4 bases at V and 2 bases at J, with 14 bases between. CDR3 coding DNA: TGTGCCAGCAGCTCCATCTGGGGTGATCAAGAGACCCAGTACTTC. Protein: CASSSIWGDQETQYF. Variable domain in full (rest from reference TRBV11-2 and TRBJ2-5): EAGVAQSPRYKIIEKRQSVAFWCNPISGHATLYWYQQILGQGPKLLIQFQNNGVVDDSQLPKDRFSAERLKGVDSTLKIQPAKLEDSAVYLCASSSIWGDQETQYFGPGTRLLVL.

This clonotype was detected many times. V usage is TRBV29-1 and J usage is TRBJ1-1; no reliable D call. Deletions cut 5 bases from V and 1 base from J, with 5 bases between. The CDR3 length is 11 residues. The V gene's germline CDR1 is SQVTM and CDR2 ANQGSEA. The CDR3 DNA sequence: TGCAGCGTTCTTGGGAACACTGAAGCTTTCTTT. This sequence encodes CSVLGNTEAFF.

The V gene is TRBV9, the J gene TRBJ2-7; TRBD1 or TRBD2 may be the D gene (5 bases each). This CDR3 spans 15 amino acids. V lost 2 bases and J lost 2, with 14 bases in between. CDR1 is SGDLS and CDR2 is YYNGEE in the germline V gene. CDR3 sequence (DNA): TGTGCCAGCAGCGTTGGGGACGGGGTCGCCTACGAGCAGTACTTC. Amino acids: CASSVGDGVAYEQYF.

This clonotype has at least ten counts. The chain links TRBV18 to TRBJ1-5; a weak D match, TRBD1 (5 bases). This CDR3 has 13 amino acids. V lost 2 bases and J lost 5, with 7 bases in between. Germline CDR1 KGHSH, CDR2 LQKENI. The CDR3 protein is CASSPGADQPQHF. The CDR3 DNA sequence: TGTGCCAGCTCACCAGGGGCAGATCAGCCCCAGCATTTT.

The chain employs TRBV29-1 and TRBJ1-1; no definite D call. This CDR3 has 13 amino acids. CDR1 is SQVTM, CDR2 ANQGSEA, per germline. The V and J ends lost 4 bases and 1 base respectively, with 10 bases between them. CDR3 sequence: CSVGVARNTEAFF. Written as DNA, the CDR3 is TGCAGCGTTGGTGTGGCCAGGAACACTGAAGCTTTCTTT.

This clonotype occurred a few times. The chain joins TRBV10-3 to TRBJ2-3; 10 nucleotides align to TRBD1. Trimming took 8 bases from V and 4 from J; bases not matched to a gene: 3. The germline V gene has CDR1 ENHRY and CDR2 SYGVKD. The CDR3 covers 13 residues. The DNA for the CDR3 is TGTGCCATCGAAGGGACAGGGGCAGATACGCAGTATTTT. Protein product: CAIEGTGADTQYF.

This clonotype was recorded a few times. The chain employs TRBV7-2 and TRBJ1-1; no clear D. The length of the CDR3 is 11 residues. CDR1 and CDR2 from the germline V gene are SGHTA and FQGNSA. With 1 base removed from V and 5 bases from J, the gap between germline ends came to 2 bases. The CDR3 region is CASSLVTEAFF. Written as DNA, the CDR3 is TGTGCCAGCAGCTTAGTTACTGAAGCTTTCTTT. Using reference TRBV7-2 and TRBJ1-1 for the parts outside the CDR3, the full variable domain is GAGVSQSPSNKVTEKGKDVELRCDPISGHTALYWYRQSLGQGLEFLIYFQGNSAPDKSGLPSDRFSAERTGGSVSTLTIQRTQQEDSAVYLCASSLVTEAFFGQGTRLTVV.

The chain couples TRBV6-2 or TRBV6-3 to TRBJ2-2, with TRBD1 as a possible D gene (6 bases). This CDR3 is 14 amino acids long. V lost 2 bases, J lost 7 bases, and 11 bases lay in between. CDR1 and CDR2 from the germline V gene are MNHEY and SVGEGT. CDR3 bases: TGTGCCAGCAGTTACAACAGGGTTGGCGGGGAGCTGTTTTTT. It codes for CASSYNRVGGELFF.

This clonotype has a count of ten or more. V gene TRBV20-1 combines with J gene TRBJ2-2; possibly TRBD1 for D (5 bases). CDR3 length equals 15 residues. V was shortened by 6 bases and J by 2 bases, with 16 bases between the two germline ends. Germline V gene data show CDR1 as DFQATT and CDR2 as SNEGSKA (reference sequence). CDR3 nucleotide sequence: TGCAGTGCAAACAAAGGGGCTACAAACACCGGGGAGCTGTTTTTT. It translates to CSANKGATNTGELFF.

In its sample, this clonotype was seen a few times. V gene TRBV10-3 combines with J gene TRBJ2-4; 7 positions agree with TRBD2. V was pared by 8 bases and J by 0 bases, with 4 bases of the junction left unmatched. Per germline, CDR1 ENHRY and CDR2 SYGVKD. The CDR3 is made up of 14 amino acids. The CDR3 nucleotides are TGTGCCATCGCGGGAGAGGGAGCCAAAAACATTCAGTACTTC. It translates to CAIAGEGAKNIQYF.

This clonotype was observed at least ten times. The chain has TRBV25-1 and TRBJ1-1; no clear D. The CDR3 consists of 14 residues. Germline V CDR1 and CDR2: MGHDK, SYGVNS. Trimming took 5 bases from V and 0 from J, leaving 10 bases between them. The CDR3 bases are TGTGCCAGCAGTCCAGACCGACTGAACACTGAAGCTTTCTTT. Its protein product is CASSPDRLNTEAFF.

This clonotype is medium-sized (0.01 to 0.1%) by share. The V call is TRBV7-8, the J call TRBJ1-1, with 7 bases lining up with TRBD1. V was clipped by 3 bases and J by 0 bases; unmatched bases: 4. CDR1 is SGHVS, CDR2 FQNEAQ, per germline. The CDR3 has 15 residues. Here the CDR3 reads CASSFRDRLNTEAFF. The CDR3 bases are TGTGCCAGCAGCTTCCGGGACAGACTGAACACTGAAGCTTTCTTT.

This sequence joins TRBV12-3 or TRBV12-4 and TRBJ2-2; 9 bases match TRBD1. This CDR3 contains 16 residues. The junction had 7 bases not matched to a gene; V was cut back by 3 bases and J by 5 bases. CDR3 DNA sequence: TGTGCCAGCAGTTTCACAGGGGGCCGGGGAACCGGGGAGCTGTTTTTT. It is translated as CASSFTGGRGTGELFF.

The sample holds many counts of this clonotype. The V gene is TRBV20-1, the J gene TRBJ2-3, with 8 bases fitting TRBD2. There are 14 residues in the CDR3. Germline CDR1 DFQATT, CDR2 SNEGSKA (reference sequence). J lost 4 bases, V lost 3 bases, and 6 bases had no gene match. CDR3 DNA: TGCAGTGCTAGGCGGGGGGTAAGAGCAGATACGCAGTATTTT. Its translation: CSARRGVRADTQYF.

This clonotype rates as medium-sized. This rearrangement joins TRBV4-1 to TRBJ2-7; D ambiguous. The CDR3 consists of 13 residues. V was trimmed by 1 base and J by 5 bases, leaving 9 bases between them. Germline values: CDR1 MGHRA, CDR2 YSYEKL. CDR3 DNA sequence: TGCGCCAGCAGCCAAGTAGTAAGAGACGAGCAGTACTTC. Translating gives CASSQVVRDEQYF.

This clonotype was seen many times. The CDR3 nucleotides read TGTGCCAGCAAGGTGGGACCAACTAATGAAAAACTGTTTTTT. Residues: CASKVGPTNEKLFF. This rearrangement joins TRBV6-1 to TRBJ1-4; the D gene is possibly TRBD1 (5 bases). This CDR3 spans 14 amino acids. CDR1 is MNHNS and CDR2 is SASEGT in the germline V gene. V lost 7 bases and J 0 bases, leaving 9 bases between the germline ends.

This clonotype is medium-sized. The chain joins TRBV20-1 to TRBJ1-3; no firm D call. Trimming left V 5 bases short and J 4 bases short, with 6 bases between. This CDR3 is built from 11 residues. Germline V gene sequence: CDR1 DFQATT, CDR2 SNEGSKA (reference sequence). The DNA for the CDR3 is TGCAGTGCTTCGGCCGGAAACACCATATATTTT. Amino acid sequence: CSASAGNTIYF.

In this sample, this clonotype turned up many times. The genes are TRBV12-3 or TRBV12-4 and TRBJ2-7; tentatively, D is TRBD2 (7 bases). The CDR3 consists of 14 residues. V lost 3 bases to trimming and J lost 8 bases, with 17 bases between them. In nucleotides, the CDR3 is TGTGCCAGCAGTTTCGGCGGGGGCACTATGAAGCAGTACTTC. Translating gives CASSFGGGTMKQYF.

This clonotype was counted at least ten times. The chain has TRBV7-2 and TRBJ1-5, with 9 nucleotides matching TRBD1. The CDR3 has 15 amino acids. CDR1 SGHTA and CDR2 FQGNSA come from the germline V gene. The V segment lost 5 bases and the J segment 9 bases; nucleotides outside the gene matches: 11. DNA of the CDR3: TGTGCCAGCAGCGACGGACAGGGGATCCAAGGGCCCCAGCATTTT. The encoded protein is CASSDGQGIQGPQHF.

This clonotype was counted a few times. The CDR3, as DNA: TGTGCCAGCAGCCAACCCTTGCTCGGCGGGGAAGCTTTCTTT. Translating gives CASSQPLLGGEAFF. J is TRBJ1-1 and V is TRBV14; D unclear. This CDR3 spans 14 amino acids. From germline, CDR1 is SGHDN and CDR2 FVKESK. The V and J ends lost 2 bases and 8 bases respectively, with 15 bases between them.